This TCR beta chain comes out of a study of T cells after yellow fever vaccination. Points from the study as a whole: The booster response re-showed most primary clones: about 96% CD4, more than 80% CD8.

This clonotype has ten or more counts. Its specificity is unknown. CDR3 length: 13 amino acids. The V end was cut by 4 bases, the J end by 2 bases, with 8 bases between. Germline V gene data show CDR1 as SGHRS and CDR2 as YFSETQ. TCRdb re-called the 5' RACE reads with MiXCR, one entry per CDR3 protein. This table holds about 220,000 distinct CDR3 sequences, 3% to 4% found once. This clonotype was sampled from a man between 18 and 35 years old who received the YFV17D yellow fever vaccine. The V call is TRBV5-1, the J call TRBJ2-3; the D gene is possibly TRBD1 (6 bases). Sequences were derived from CD4+ T cells sorted from PBMCs, sampled 10 days after the yellow fever booster vaccination. CDR3 protein: CASSGGHTDTQYF. CDR3 nucleotides: TGCGCCAGCAGCGGGGGCCACACAGATACGCAGTATTTT.